The source of this T cell receptor beta chain is a study of glioma-infiltrating T cells. General study findings and limits: CDR3 overlap between tissue and blood was very small. Above-expected tissue-blood divergence occurred in all gliomas, most in low-grade ones.

The iRepertoire nested amplicon-rescue multiplex PCR amplified TCR alpha and beta CDR3s from RNA. TCRdb reprocessed the multiplex PCR reads via MiXCR and lists one record per CDR3 protein. The sample has about 93,000 distinct CDR3 sequences, approximately 40% seen once. CDR3 length: 17 residues. The germline V gene has CDR1 MNHEY and CDR2 SVGAGI. This clonotype was detected once. What it binds is unknown. One end of the junction fails to match germline, which may point to a read error. The chain uses TRBV6-5 and TRBJ2-1; TRBD2 agrees at 10 bases. The specimen was glioma tissue, nonneoplastic brain tissue, or PBMCs (not recorded which). The TCR originated in a human donor with low-grade glioma or glioblastoma, undergoing nonglioma brain surgery, or in good health (not recorded which). The CDR3 nucleotides are TGTGCCAGCCGAAAACGCCCATCTAGCGGGAGCCACAATGAGAAGTTCTTC. It yields the protein CASRKRPSSGSHNEKFF.